This T cell receptor (beta chain) was captured in a study of post-analysis software for immune sequencing data. The germline CDR1 and CDR2 sequences are SGHTA and FQGNSA. V dropped 3 bases and J dropped 7 bases, with 18 bases sitting between them. This CDR3 comprises 15 residues. General study results and limits: Roughly five TRBV segments, including TRBV5-6, TRBV5-1 and TRBV20-1, were more frequent in patients than controls. Diversity measured as normalized Chao1 was significantly lower in multiple sclerosis patients than in controls.

Each TCR beta cDNA library carried unique molecular identifiers. MiXCR, run by TCRdb on the PCR reads, gives a single entry per CDR3 protein. The sample lists around 190,000 distinct CDR3 sequences, around 30% seen once, with roughly 3.4% in the top ten. Note on this clonotype: The antigen is undetermined.

This clonotype was sampled from a girl aged 2 to 17 with multiple sclerosis. This chain joins TRBV7-2 and TRBJ1-1; D is possibly TRBD1 (6 bases). The sample consisted of blood. The CDR3 loop is CASSFRGGRGVEAFF. For the CDR3, the DNA is TGTGCCAGCAGCTTCCGTGGGGGCCGCGGGGTTGAAGCTTTCTTT.